This T cell receptor beta chain comes out of a study of blood T cell repertoires in COVID-19. In the authors' workflow: The assay estimated nucleated cells by amplifying reference gene primers. Assay used: immunoSEQ multiplex PCR; TCRdb lists only in-frame clones, some missing. V and J calls and clone size are those listed in that table; D and trimming were worked out from the DNA. Among more than 300,000 clones, about 85% were seen once, and the ten largest hold around 5.9%. This CDR3 contains 11 residues. Trimming left V 3 bases short and J 7 bases short, with 8 bases between. Germline V gene data show CDR1 as DFQATT and CDR2 as SNEGSKA (reference sequence). The study drew participants aged about 18 to 89 years from under 30 US areas. Researchers sorted participants into cohorts using their self-reported clinical history. Cohort 3 recovered donors had two negative PCRs, clearance, or symptom resolution.

This sequence joins TRBV20-1 and TRBJ2-3; a possible D gene is TRBD2 (6 bases). The source of this sequence is a woman in her twenties or thirties who had recovered from COVID-19. The sample taken for sequencing was PBMCs or T cells enriched from blood (not recorded which). The DNA for the CDR3 is TGCAGTGCTAGCGGGGGAAATACGCAGTATTTT. Translating it yields CSASGGNTQYF.